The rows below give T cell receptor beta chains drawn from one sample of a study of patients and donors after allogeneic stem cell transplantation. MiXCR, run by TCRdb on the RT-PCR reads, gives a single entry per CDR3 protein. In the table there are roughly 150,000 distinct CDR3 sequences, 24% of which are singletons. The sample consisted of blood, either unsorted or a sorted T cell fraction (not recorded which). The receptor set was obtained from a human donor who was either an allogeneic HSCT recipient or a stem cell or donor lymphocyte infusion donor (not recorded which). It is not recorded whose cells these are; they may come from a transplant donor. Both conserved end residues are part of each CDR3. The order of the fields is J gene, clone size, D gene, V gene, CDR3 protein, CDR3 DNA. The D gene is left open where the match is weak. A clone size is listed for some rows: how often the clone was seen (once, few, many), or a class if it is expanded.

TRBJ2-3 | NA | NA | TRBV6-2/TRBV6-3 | CASSYRTPGEDTQYF | TGTGCCAGCAGTTACCGGACTCCGGGGGAGGATACGCAGTATTTT
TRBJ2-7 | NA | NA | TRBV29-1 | CSVVSGSSYEQYF | TGCAGCGTCGTTAGCGGTAGCTCCTACGAGCAGTACTTC
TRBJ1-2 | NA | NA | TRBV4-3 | CASSQVRSYGYTF | TGCGCCAGCAGCCAAGTACGGAGCTATGGCTACACCTTC
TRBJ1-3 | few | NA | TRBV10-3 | CAIRGGEVGSGNTIYF | TGTGCCATCAGGGGAGGGGAAGTTGGATCTGGAAACACCATATATTTT
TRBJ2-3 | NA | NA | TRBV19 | CASSSTGTSSTDTQYF | TGTGCCAGTAGTAGCACCGGGACTTCGAGCACAGATACGCAGTATTTT
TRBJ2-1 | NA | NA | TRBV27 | CASSTDGSWGNEQFF | TGTGCCAGCAGTACCGACGGGAGTTGGGGCAATGAGCAGTTCTTC
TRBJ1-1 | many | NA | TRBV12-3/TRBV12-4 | CASRRGLDTEAFF | TGTGCCAGCAGGAGGGGTTTGGACACTGAAGCTTTCTTT
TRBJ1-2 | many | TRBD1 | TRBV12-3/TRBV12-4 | CASSFDRDRPSDGYTF | TGTGCCAGCAGTTTCGATCGGGACAGGCCATCTGATGGCTACACCTTC
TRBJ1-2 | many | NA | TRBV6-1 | CASSEARHTSFYGYTF | TGTGCCAGCAGTGAGGCGCGACATACCTCTTTCTATGGCTACACCTTC
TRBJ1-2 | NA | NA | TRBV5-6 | CASSGGGTELDGYTF | TGTGCCAGCAGCGGGGGAGGGACGGAGCTAGATGGCTACACCTTC
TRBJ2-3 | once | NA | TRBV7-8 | CASSLATKGIRIGDTQYF | TGTGCCAGCAGCTTAGCGACGAAGGGGATAAGGATAGGAGATACGCAGTATTTT
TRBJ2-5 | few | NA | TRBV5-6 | CASSIGTLVKYF | TGTGCCAGCAGCATCGGGACTCTCGTTAAGTACTTC
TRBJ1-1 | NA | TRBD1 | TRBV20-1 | CSADRVDTEAFF | TGCAGTGCGGACAGGGTCGACACTGAAGCTTTCTTT
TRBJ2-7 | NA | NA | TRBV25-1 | CASSVDFYEQYF | TGTGCCAGCAGTGTCGACTTCTACGAGCAGTACTTC
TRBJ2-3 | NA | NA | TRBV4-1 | CASSWARADTQYF | TGCGCCAGCAGCTGGGCGCGGGCAGATACGCAGTATTTT
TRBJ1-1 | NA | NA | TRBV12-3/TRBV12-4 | CASSLTRPTEAFF | TGTGCCAGCAGCCTGACACGACCCACTGAAGCTTTCTTT
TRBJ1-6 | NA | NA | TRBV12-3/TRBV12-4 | CASSLRWYSYNSPLHF | TGTGCCAGCAGTTTGCGATGGTACTCCTATAATTCACCCCTCCACTTT
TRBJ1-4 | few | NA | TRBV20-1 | CSAQDSAAIGFF | TGCAGTGCACAGGACAGCGCCGCGATTGGGTTTTTT
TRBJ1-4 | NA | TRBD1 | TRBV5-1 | CASSFMWTGGEEKLFF | TGCGCCAGCAGCTTCATGTGGACAGGGGGCGAGGAAAAACTGTTTTTT
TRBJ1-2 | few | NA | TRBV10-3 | CAISESNSNGYTF | TGTGCCATCAGTGAGTCAAACTCCAATGGCTACACCTTC
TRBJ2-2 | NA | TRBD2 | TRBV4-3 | CASSQDRTSDTGELFF | TGCGCCAGCAGCCAAGATCGTACTAGCGACACCGGGGAGCTGTTTTTT
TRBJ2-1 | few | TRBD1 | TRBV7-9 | CASSGTGGSYNEQFF | TGTGCCAGCAGCGGAACAGGGGGATCCTACAATGAGCAGTTCTTC
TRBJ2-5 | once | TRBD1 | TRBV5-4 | CASRLDRDQETQYF | TGTGCCAGCAGACTAGACAGGGACCAAGAGACCCAGTACTTC
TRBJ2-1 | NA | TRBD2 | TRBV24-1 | CATSVGGLAGYNQQFF | TGTGCCACCAGTGTAGGGGGACTAGCGGGCTACAATCAGCAGTTCTTC
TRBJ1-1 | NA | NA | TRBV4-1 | CASSQGTATEAFF | TGCGCCAGCAGCCAAGGGACAGCGACTGAAGCTTTCTTT
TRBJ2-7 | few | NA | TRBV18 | CASSPMGGGNEQYF | TGTGCCAGCTCACCAATGGGAGGGGGCAACGAGCAGTACTTC
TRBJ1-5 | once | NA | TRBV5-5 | CASSRGVIMTSTQPQHF | TGTGCCAGCAGCCGAGGAGTGATTATGACCTCTACACAGCCCCAGCATTTT
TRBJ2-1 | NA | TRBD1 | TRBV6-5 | CASSYGQGANNEQFF | TGTGCCAGCAGTTACGGACAGGGGGCCAACAATGAGCAGTTCTTC
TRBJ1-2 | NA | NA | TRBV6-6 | CASISTPPSDYTF | TGTGCCAGCATCTCGACACCCCCCTCTGACTACACCTTC
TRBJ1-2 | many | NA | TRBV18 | CASSPQRGDGYTF | TGTGCCAGCTCACCACAACGGGGAGATGGCTACACCTTC
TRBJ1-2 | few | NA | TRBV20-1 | CSATPEKNWGGYGYTF | TGCAGTGCAACTCCCGAGAAGAACTGGGGTGGCTATGGCTACACCTTC
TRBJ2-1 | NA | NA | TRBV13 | CASSSRGASAQYNEQFF | TGTGCCAGCAGCTCTAGGGGGGCTAGCGCGCAGTACAATGAGCAGTTCTTC
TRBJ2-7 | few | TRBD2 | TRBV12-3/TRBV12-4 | CASSPSGSTGEQYF | TGTGCCAGCAGTCCCAGCGGGAGTACCGGCGAGCAGTACTTC
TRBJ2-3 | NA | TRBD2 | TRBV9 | CASSVYGGSTDTQYF | TGTGCCAGCAGCGTATACGGGGGGAGCACAGATACGCAGTATTTT
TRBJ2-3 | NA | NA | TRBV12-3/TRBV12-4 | CASSPFAAPDTQYF | TGTGCCAGCAGTCCATTCGCGGCCCCAGATACGCAGTATTTT
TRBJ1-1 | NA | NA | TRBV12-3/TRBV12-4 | CAIRDRLNTEAFF | TGTGCCATAAGAGACAGACTGAACACTGAAGCTTTCTTT
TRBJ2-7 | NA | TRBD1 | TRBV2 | CASSEFQGAYEQYF | TGTGCCAGCAGTGAGTTTCAGGGGGCCTACGAGCAGTACTTC
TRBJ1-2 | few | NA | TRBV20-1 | CSSPHNYGYTF | TGCAGTTCTCCCCACAACTATGGCTACACCTTC
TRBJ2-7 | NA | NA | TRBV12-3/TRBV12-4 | CASSPRTTEQYF | TGTGCCAGCAGTCCCAGAACTACCGAGCAGTACTTC
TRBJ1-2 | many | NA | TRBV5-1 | CASSFGQLYGYTF | TGCGCCAGCAGCTTCGGGCAGCTCTATGGCTACACCTTC
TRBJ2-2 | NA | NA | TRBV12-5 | CASGLPAGNGELFF | TGTGCTAGTGGTTTACCAGCGGGCAACGGGGAGCTGTTTTTT
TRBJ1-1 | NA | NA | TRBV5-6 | CASSFPGRGAFF | TGTGCCAGCAGCTTCCCCGGCAGGGGAGCTTTCTTT
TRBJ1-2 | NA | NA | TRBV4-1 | CASSQLPDSNYGYTF | TGCGCCAGCAGCCAACTCCCGGACAGTAACTATGGCTACACCTTC
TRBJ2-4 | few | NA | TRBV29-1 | CSAQKIAKNIQYF | TGCAGCGCCCAAAAAATAGCCAAAAACATTCAGTACTTC
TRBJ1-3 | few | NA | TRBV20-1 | CSARDSWGVSGNTIYF | TGCAGTGCTAGAGATTCCTGGGGCGTATCTGGAAACACCATATATTTT
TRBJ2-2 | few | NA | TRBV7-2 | CASSLLNTGELFF | TGTGCCAGCAGCTTATTGAACACCGGGGAGCTGTTTTTT
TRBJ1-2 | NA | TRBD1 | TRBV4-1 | CASSQTTGNYGYTF | TGCGCCAGCAGCCAAACGACAGGGAACTATGGCTACACCTTC
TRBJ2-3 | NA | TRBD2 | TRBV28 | CALGRAGADTQYF | TGTGCCCTAGGCCGAGCGGGGGCAGATACGCAGTATTTT
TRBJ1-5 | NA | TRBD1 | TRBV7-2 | CASSLDRGGQPQHF | TGTGCCAGCAGCCTCGACAGGGGTGGGCAGCCCCAGCATTTT